Listed below are T cell receptor beta chains from one sample, sequenced in a study of T cells in Graves' hyperthyroidism and ophthalmopathy. Using its own MiXCR run on the multiplex PCR reads, TCRdb lists one record per CDR3 protein. The table records around 490,000 distinct CDR3 sequences, 15% to 20% of them present only once. The sequenced sample consisted of blood. The receptor set was obtained from a man aged 35 to 55 with Graves' ophthalmopathy. Each CDR3 is given with its conserved first and last residue. Each record gives: clone size, V gene, J gene, D gene, CDR3 DNA, CDR3 protein. A D gene is named only where the DNA matches it firmly. The size field is filled for only some rows; it gives once, few, many or a size class.

abundance: many; v_gene: TRBV20-1; j_gene: TRBJ2-3; d_gene: -; CDR3nt: TGCAGTGCCCCAGGAGCGTCAGATACGCAGTATTTT; CDR3aa: CSAPGASDTQYF
abundance: -; v_gene: TRBV6-5; j_gene: TRBJ2-3; d_gene: -; CDR3nt: TGTGCCAGCAGTTACGCCTCGCGGGGTTTGGCAGATACGCAGTATTTT; CDR3aa: CASSYASRGLADTQYF
abundance: -; v_gene: TRBV6-2/TRBV6-3; j_gene: TRBJ2-7; d_gene: -; CDR3nt: TGTGCCAGCAGTCCCTCTCTGGGCGGTGTAGCGTCGTGGGAGCAGTACTTC; CDR3aa: CASSPSLGGVASWEQYF
abundance: many; v_gene: TRBV10-3; j_gene: TRBJ1-1; d_gene: -; CDR3nt: TGTGCCATCAGTGAGTCAGGGGGGCCGGACACTGAAGCTTTCTTT; CDR3aa: CAISESGGPDTEAFF
abundance: -; v_gene: TRBV5-1; j_gene: TRBJ2-3; d_gene: TRBD2; CDR3nt: TGCGCCAGCAGCCCACTAAGCGGGGCCCACACAGATACGCAGTATTTT; CDR3aa: CASSPLSGAHTDTQYF
abundance: few; v_gene: TRBV5-8; j_gene: TRBJ2-5; d_gene: TRBD2; CDR3nt: TGTGCCAGCAGCCCAGGGACTAGCGGTGCTCAAGAGACCCAGTACTTC; CDR3aa: CASSPGTSGAQETQYF
abundance: -; v_gene: TRBV2; j_gene: TRBJ2-7; d_gene: -; CDR3nt: TGTGCCAGCAGTGAAGTCGGCAGGGTCTGGCAGTACTTC; CDR3aa: CASSEVGRVWQYF
abundance: once; v_gene: TRBV6-2/TRBV6-3; j_gene: TRBJ2-1; d_gene: -; CDR3nt: TGTGCCAGCAGTTACGCAGGCCGCAATGAGCAGTTCTTC; CDR3aa: CASSYAGRNEQFF
abundance: -; v_gene: TRBV5-1; j_gene: TRBJ1-2; d_gene: -; CDR3nt: TGCGCCAGCACCCAGGGATATAACTATGGCTACACCTTC; CDR3aa: CASTQGYNYGYTF
abundance: many; v_gene: TRBV20-1; j_gene: TRBJ2-3; d_gene: -; CDR3nt: TGCAGTGCTAGAGATTGGCAGGTGATCACAGATACGCAGTATTTT; CDR3aa: CSARDWQVITDTQYF
abundance: few; v_gene: TRBV6-2/TRBV6-3; j_gene: TRBJ2-1; d_gene: TRBD1; CDR3nt: TGTACCAGCAGTTACTCGAGAAGGGGGCTTCCCTCCTACAATGAGCAGTTCTTC; CDR3aa: CTSSYSRRGLPSYNEQFF
abundance: many; v_gene: TRBV3-1; j_gene: TRBJ1-1; d_gene: -; CDR3nt: TGTGCCAGCAGCCAAGTAGCCAGCACTGAAGCTTTCTTT; CDR3aa: CASSQVASTEAFF
abundance: many; v_gene: TRBV27; j_gene: TRBJ2-1; d_gene: TRBD2; CDR3nt: TGTGCCTATCTCAAGGCGAGCGGGAGGTTCGGTGAGCAGTTCTTC; CDR3aa: CAYLKASGRFGEQFF
abundance: few; v_gene: TRBV6-2/TRBV6-3; j_gene: TRBJ1-6; d_gene: -; CDR3nt: TGTGCCAGGCCCGTGCACGACAGTCGGAATTCACCCCTCCACTTT; CDR3aa: CARPVHDSRNSPLHF
abundance: few; v_gene: TRBV10-3; j_gene: TRBJ2-1; d_gene: -; CDR3nt: TGTGCCATCAGTGTAAACAATGAGCAGTTCTTC; CDR3aa: CAISVNNEQFF
abundance: -; v_gene: TRBV28; j_gene: TRBJ2-7; d_gene: TRBD1; CDR3nt: TGTGCCAGCAGTTTAATCGGACAGGGTTACGAGCAGTACTTC; CDR3aa: CASSLIGQGYEQYF
abundance: many; v_gene: TRBV3-1; j_gene: TRBJ2-1; d_gene: TRBD2; CDR3nt: TGTGCCAGCAGCCAGACGGGAGGGCCGGGTGAGCAGTTCTTC; CDR3aa: CASSQTGGPGEQFF
abundance: many; v_gene: TRBV7-8; j_gene: TRBJ2-5; d_gene: TRBD2; CDR3nt: TGTGCCAGCAGCTTAGAGGGCCTAGCGGGAGTTAAGACCCAGTACTTC; CDR3aa: CASSLEGLAGVKTQYF
abundance: many; v_gene: TRBV2; j_gene: TRBJ1-1; d_gene: -; CDR3nt: TGTGCCAGCAGTAAAAGAACAGGGAACACTGAAGCTTTCTTT; CDR3aa: CASSKRTGNTEAFF
abundance: many; v_gene: TRBV20-1; j_gene: TRBJ2-1; d_gene: TRBD1; CDR3nt: TGCAGTGCTGAAGACACCTCAGGGGGCAATGAGCAGTTCTTC; CDR3aa: CSAEDTSGGNEQFF
abundance: few; v_gene: TRBV29-1; j_gene: TRBJ1-1; d_gene: TRBD1; CDR3nt: TGCAGCGTTCGGACAGGGGTAAACACTGAAGCTTTCTTT; CDR3aa: CSVRTGVNTEAFF
abundance: -; v_gene: TRBV7-2; j_gene: TRBJ2-2; d_gene: TRBD2; CDR3nt: TGTGCCAGCGACAGCGGGGGGAACACCGGGGAGCTGTTTTTT; CDR3aa: CASDSGGNTGELFF
abundance: -; v_gene: TRBV19; j_gene: TRBJ1-1; d_gene: TRBD1; CDR3nt: TGTGCCACCAATACAGGGGACTATTACATGAACACTGAAGCTTTCTTT; CDR3aa: CATNTGDYYMNTEAFF
abundance: few; v_gene: TRBV7-6; j_gene: TRBJ2-1; d_gene: -; CDR3nt: TGTGCCAGCAGCTCTCCCCCCTCCCCAGGGGATGAGCAGTTCTTC; CDR3aa: CASSSPPSPGDEQFF
abundance: -; v_gene: TRBV3-1; j_gene: TRBJ2-7; d_gene: -; CDR3nt: TGTGCCAGCAGCCAGGGAATGCGCGAGCAGTACTTC; CDR3aa: CASSQGMREQYF
abundance: few; v_gene: TRBV5-1; j_gene: TRBJ2-1; d_gene: TRBD1; CDR3nt: TGCGCCAGCAGCCCCGGGACAGACCCCGGGGATGAGCAGTTCTTC; CDR3aa: CASSPGTDPGDEQFF
abundance: few; v_gene: TRBV7-2; j_gene: TRBJ2-1; d_gene: TRBD2; CDR3nt: TGTGCCAGCAGCCCGGGGGGGCCAGAGGGCTCCCCCTCGTCGTTCTTC; CDR3aa: CASSPGGPEGSPSSFF
abundance: few; v_gene: TRBV6-2/TRBV6-3; j_gene: TRBJ2-2; d_gene: -; CDR3nt: TGTGCCAGCAGTAGGACATCCCTTACCCGCACCGGGGAGCTGTTTTTT; CDR3aa: CASSRTSLTRTGELFF
abundance: few; v_gene: TRBV10-3; j_gene: TRBJ2-3; d_gene: TRBD2; CDR3nt: TGTGCCATCAGTGAAATGGCTAGCGGGGGGGCCGCAGATACGCAGTATTTT; CDR3aa: CAISEMASGGAADTQYF
abundance: many; v_gene: TRBV18; j_gene: TRBJ1-6; d_gene: TRBD1; CDR3nt: TGTGCCAGCTCATCGACACAAGGGGGCCAAACACCCCTCCACTTT; CDR3aa: CASSSTQGGQTPLHF
abundance: many; v_gene: TRBV12-5; j_gene: TRBJ2-7; d_gene: -; CDR3nt: TGTGCTAGTGGCTCTGCAGGGTTGGGGTACGAGCAGTACTTC; CDR3aa: CASGSAGLGYEQYF
abundance: -; v_gene: TRBV5-4; j_gene: TRBJ2-1; d_gene: TRBD2; CDR3nt: TGTGCCAGCAAGCTCGGGGGACTAGCGGGATACTACAATGAGCAGTTCTTC; CDR3aa: CASKLGGLAGYYNEQFF
abundance: few; v_gene: TRBV6-1; j_gene: TRBJ2-1; d_gene: TRBD2; CDR3nt: TGTGCCAGCCGTGAGGGACTAGCGGCCTCCTACAATGAGCAGTTCTTC; CDR3aa: CASREGLAASYNEQFF
abundance: few; v_gene: TRBV3-1; j_gene: TRBJ1-3; d_gene: -; CDR3nt: TGTGCCAGCAGATCTACGGGCGAATCTGGAAACACCATATATTTT; CDR3aa: CASRSTGESGNTIYF
abundance: many; v_gene: TRBV20-1; j_gene: TRBJ1-5; d_gene: -; CDR3nt: TGCAGTGCTACGACGGCTTATAGCAATCAGCCCCAGCATTTT; CDR3aa: CSATTAYSNQPQHF
abundance: many; v_gene: TRBV11-1; j_gene: TRBJ2-7; d_gene: -; CDR3nt: TGTGCCAGCAGCTTAAGGGGCGGACTCACTTCCTACGAGCAGTACTTC; CDR3aa: CASSLRGGLTSYEQYF
abundance: many; v_gene: TRBV30; j_gene: TRBJ2-1; d_gene: -; CDR3nt: TGTGCCTGGGCCGGGGCCAATGAGCAGTTCTTC; CDR3aa: CAWAGANEQFF
abundance: few; v_gene: TRBV2; j_gene: TRBJ2-2; d_gene: TRBD2; CDR3nt: TGTGCCAGCAGTGAGGCACTAGCGGGGGACACCGGGGAGCTGTTTTTT; CDR3aa: CASSEALAGDTGELFF
abundance: -; v_gene: TRBV9; j_gene: TRBJ1-5; d_gene: TRBD1; CDR3nt: TGTGCCAGCGGGACAGGGAACAATCAGCCCCAGCATTTT; CDR3aa: CASGTGNNQPQHF
abundance: -; v_gene: TRBV7-8; j_gene: TRBJ2-3; d_gene: -; CDR3nt: TGTGCCAGCAGCCCACGCGGGATTAATACGCAGTATTTT; CDR3aa: CASSPRGINTQYF
abundance: -; v_gene: TRBV5-8; j_gene: TRBJ2-5; d_gene: -; CDR3nt: TGTGCCAGCGTGATGGGGAGAGCCCTCCGGGAGACCCAGTACTTC; CDR3aa: CASVMGRALRETQYF
abundance: many; v_gene: TRBV7-6; j_gene: TRBJ2-1; d_gene: TRBD2; CDR3nt: TGTGCCAGCAGCTTACGGGCGGGAGCCTACAATGAGCAGTTCTTC; CDR3aa: CASSLRAGAYNEQFF
abundance: -; v_gene: TRBV4-1; j_gene: TRBJ1-6; d_gene: TRBD1; CDR3nt: TGCGCCAGCAGCCAACGACAGGGCTATAATTCACCCCTCCACTTT; CDR3aa: CASSQRQGYNSPLHF
abundance: -; v_gene: TRBV3-1; j_gene: TRBJ1-2; d_gene: -; CDR3nt: TGTGCCAGCAGCGTGATGGGCTATGGCTACACCTTC; CDR3aa: CASSVMGYGYTF
abundance: -; v_gene: TRBV7-9; j_gene: TRBJ2-3; d_gene: TRBD1; CDR3nt: TGTGCCAGCAGCTACAGGGGGGACGGGGGAGATACGCAGTATTTT; CDR3aa: CASSYRGDGGDTQYF
abundance: -; v_gene: TRBV6-2/TRBV6-3; j_gene: TRBJ1-4; d_gene: -; CDR3nt: TGTGCCAGCAGGATACAGGGATCCAATGAAAAACTGTTTTTT; CDR3aa: CASRIQGSNEKLFF
abundance: many; v_gene: TRBV7-2; j_gene: TRBJ2-7; d_gene: TRBD2; CDR3nt: TGTGCCAGCAGCTTCCGACTAGCGGGAGGGAGAGACGAGCAGTACTTC; CDR3aa: CASSFRLAGGRDEQYF
abundance: many; v_gene: TRBV11-1; j_gene: TRBJ1-1; d_gene: -; CDR3nt: TGTGCCAGCAGCTTAGCGGTAATCAACACTGAAGCTTTCTTT; CDR3aa: CASSLAVINTEAFF
abundance: many; v_gene: TRBV12-3/TRBV12-4; j_gene: TRBJ2-3; d_gene: -; CDR3nt: TGTGCCAGCAGCCCTACCGCCAGTTCTAGCACAGATACGCAGTATTTT; CDR3aa: CASSPTASSSTDTQYF
abundance: -; v_gene: TRBV9; j_gene: TRBJ2-1; d_gene: -; CDR3nt: TGTGCCAGCAGCGTCGACGGAGCAACCTACAATGAGCAGTTCTTC; CDR3aa: CASSVDGATYNEQFF
abundance: few; v_gene: TRBV6-1; j_gene: TRBJ1-1; d_gene: -; CDR3nt: TGTGACAGCAGCGAAACCATGAACACTGAAGCTTTCTTT; CDR3aa: CDSSETMNTEAFF
abundance: few; v_gene: TRBV27; j_gene: TRBJ2-3; d_gene: TRBD1; CDR3nt: TGTGCCAGCAGTGGGACAGGTCGCGGAGGAGATACGCAGTATTTT; CDR3aa: CASSGTGRGGDTQYF
abundance: -; v_gene: TRBV11-2; j_gene: TRBJ2-3; d_gene: TRBD2; CDR3nt: TGTGCCAGCGGATACCCCCCTACCGGGACTAGCGGGGGCCGTGATACGCAGTATTTT; CDR3aa: CASGYPPTGTSGGRDTQYF